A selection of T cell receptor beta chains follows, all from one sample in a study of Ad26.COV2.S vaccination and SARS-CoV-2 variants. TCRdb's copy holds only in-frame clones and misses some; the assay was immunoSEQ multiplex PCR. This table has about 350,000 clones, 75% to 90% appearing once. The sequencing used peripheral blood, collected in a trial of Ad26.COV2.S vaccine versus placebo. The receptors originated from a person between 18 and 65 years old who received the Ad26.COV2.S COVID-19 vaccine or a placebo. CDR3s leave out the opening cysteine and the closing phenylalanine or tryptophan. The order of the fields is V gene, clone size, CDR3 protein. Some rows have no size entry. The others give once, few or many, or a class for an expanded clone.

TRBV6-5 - ASSRDQDSFYEQY
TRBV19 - ASSIVGAGAETQY
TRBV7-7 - ASSPGLQGSGNTIY
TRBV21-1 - ASSADPGAEGMNTEAF
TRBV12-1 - ASSPPQLAGARSNTGELF
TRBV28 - ASSLAGQGSAKEAF
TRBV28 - ASSPGTLGNQPQH
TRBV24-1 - ATSVGISYNEQF
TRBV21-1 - ASSGGSYNEQF
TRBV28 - ASSSYLGEQF
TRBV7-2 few ASSLVGTDYGYT
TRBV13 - ASSEGTGVYEQY
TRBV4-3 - ASSHETGYGYT
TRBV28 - ASRGLAHEQY
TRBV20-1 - SASRGTNQPQH
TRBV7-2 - ASSLVGPMNTEAF
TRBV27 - ASSLLGDGRAPLH
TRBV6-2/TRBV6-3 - ASSDGASYEQY
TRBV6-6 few ASSYWAGEEEPQH
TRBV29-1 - SFRTSGNTDTQY
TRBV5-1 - ASSGDSGANVLT
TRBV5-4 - ASSPGGTVNEKLF
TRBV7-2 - ASSLDAFYYEQY
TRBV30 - ACRMGPGNTIY
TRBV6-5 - ASRSTGLGNYEQY
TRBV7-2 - ASGGTATRTETQY
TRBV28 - ASNLPGRMNTEAF
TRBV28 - ASSAYNSGNTIY
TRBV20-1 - SASPGQGVPYEQY
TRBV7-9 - ASSLGQGLPEAF
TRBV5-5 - ASSFMMSRGPGDSYGYT
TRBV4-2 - ASSQDLAAADLLWEKLF
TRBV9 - ASSAQTPPDTQY
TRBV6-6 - ASRQGQETQY
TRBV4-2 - ASSQDVSEETQY
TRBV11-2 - ASSAQGGSYNEQF
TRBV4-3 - ASSPPGTDTQY
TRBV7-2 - ASSFQAASGGAGETQY
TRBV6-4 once ASSDFSRQGGVEQF
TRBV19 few ASSPEAF
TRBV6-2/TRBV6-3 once ASSDTERYQETQY
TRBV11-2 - ASSLDVGLSYEQY
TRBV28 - ASSLAGEAWDT
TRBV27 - ASSLHRSNTGELF
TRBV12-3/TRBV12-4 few ASSGEENTEAF
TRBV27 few ASSSPGGSPLH
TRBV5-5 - ASSLRSSGNTIY
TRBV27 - ASAGTALGEKLF
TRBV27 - ASSPTDRGWMNTEAF
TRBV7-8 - ASSPRRLRPDEQY
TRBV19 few ASSTGASGANVLT